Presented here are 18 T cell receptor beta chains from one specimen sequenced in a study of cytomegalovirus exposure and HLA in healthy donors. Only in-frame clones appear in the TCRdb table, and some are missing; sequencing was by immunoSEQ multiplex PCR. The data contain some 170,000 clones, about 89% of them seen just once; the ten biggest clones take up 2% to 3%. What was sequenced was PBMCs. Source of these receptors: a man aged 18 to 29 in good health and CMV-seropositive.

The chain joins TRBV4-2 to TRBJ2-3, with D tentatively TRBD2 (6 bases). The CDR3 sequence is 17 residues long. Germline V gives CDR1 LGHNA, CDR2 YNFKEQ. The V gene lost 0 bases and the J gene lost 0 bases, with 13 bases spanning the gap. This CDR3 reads CASSQDLAGRSTDTQYF. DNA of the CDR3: TGTGCCAGCAGCCAAGATCTGGCGGGGCGCAGCACAGATACGCAGTATTTT.

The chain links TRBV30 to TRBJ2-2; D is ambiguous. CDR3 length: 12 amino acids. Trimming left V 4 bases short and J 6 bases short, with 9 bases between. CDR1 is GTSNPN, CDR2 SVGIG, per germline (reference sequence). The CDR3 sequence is CAWTGASGELFF. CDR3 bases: TGTGCCTGGACCGGTGCTTCCGGGGAGCTGTTTTTT.

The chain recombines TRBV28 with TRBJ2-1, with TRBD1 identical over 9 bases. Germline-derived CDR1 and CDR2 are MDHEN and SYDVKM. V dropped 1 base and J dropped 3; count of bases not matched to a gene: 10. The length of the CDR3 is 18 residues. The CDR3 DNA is TGTGCCAGCAGTTTATCTCTCAAACAGGGGGCAGGCTACAATGAGCAGTTCTTC. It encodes CASSLSLKQGAGYNEQFF.

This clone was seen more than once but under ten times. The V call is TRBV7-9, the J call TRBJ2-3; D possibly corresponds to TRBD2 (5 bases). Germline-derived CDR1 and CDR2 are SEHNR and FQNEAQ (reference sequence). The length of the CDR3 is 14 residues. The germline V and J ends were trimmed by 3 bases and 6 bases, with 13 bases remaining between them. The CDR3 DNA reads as TGTGCCAGCAGCTTGAGGACGGCGGGCGATACGCAGTATTTT. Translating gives CASSLRTAGDTQYF.

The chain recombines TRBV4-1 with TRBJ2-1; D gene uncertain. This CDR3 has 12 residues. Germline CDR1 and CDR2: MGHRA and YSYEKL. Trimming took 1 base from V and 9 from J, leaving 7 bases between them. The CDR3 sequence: CASSQAFSEQFF. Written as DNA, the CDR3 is TGCGCCAGCAGCCAAGCTTTCAGTGAGCAGTTCTTC.

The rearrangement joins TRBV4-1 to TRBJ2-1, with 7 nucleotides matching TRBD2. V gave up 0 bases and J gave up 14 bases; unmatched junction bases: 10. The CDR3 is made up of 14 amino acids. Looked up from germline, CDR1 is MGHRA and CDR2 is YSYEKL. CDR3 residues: CASSQDMAGVEKFF. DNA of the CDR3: TGCGCCAGCAGCCAAGATATGGCGGGAGTCGAAAAGTTCTTC.

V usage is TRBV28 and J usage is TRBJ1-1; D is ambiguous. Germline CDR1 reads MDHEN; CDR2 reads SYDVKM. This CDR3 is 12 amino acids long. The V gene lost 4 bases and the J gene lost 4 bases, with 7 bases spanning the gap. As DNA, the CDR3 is TGTGCCAGCAGTTCCCCCATCACTGAAGCTTTCTTT. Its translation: CASSSPITEAFF.

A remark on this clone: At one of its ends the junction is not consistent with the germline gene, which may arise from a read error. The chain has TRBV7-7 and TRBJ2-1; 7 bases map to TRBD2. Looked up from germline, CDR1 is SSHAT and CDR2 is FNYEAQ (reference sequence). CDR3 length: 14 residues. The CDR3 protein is CASSLAGGGDEQFF. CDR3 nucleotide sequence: TGTGCTAGCAGCTTAGCGGGTGGCGGCGATGAGCAGTTCTTC.

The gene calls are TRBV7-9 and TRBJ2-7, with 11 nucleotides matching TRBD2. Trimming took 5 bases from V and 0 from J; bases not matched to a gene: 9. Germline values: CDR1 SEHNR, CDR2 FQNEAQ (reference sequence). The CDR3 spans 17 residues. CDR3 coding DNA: TGTGCCAGCAGCCCACAGGCTAGCGGGAGGCCCTCCTACGAGCAGTACTTC. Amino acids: CASSPQASGRPSYEQYF.

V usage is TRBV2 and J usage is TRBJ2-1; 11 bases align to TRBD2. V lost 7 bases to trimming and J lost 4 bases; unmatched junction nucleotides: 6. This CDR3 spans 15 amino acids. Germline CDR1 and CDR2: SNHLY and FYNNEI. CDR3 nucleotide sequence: TGTGCCAGCACCCAGACTAGCGGGGCTTACAATGAGCAGTTCTTC. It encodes CASTQTSGAYNEQFF. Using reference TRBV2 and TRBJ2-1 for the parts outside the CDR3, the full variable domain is EPEVTQTPSHQVTQMGQEVILRCVPISNHLYFYWYRQILGQKVEFLVSFYNNEISEKSEIFDDQFSVERPDGSNFTLKIRSTKLEDSAMYFCASTQTSGAYNEQFFGPGTRLTVL.

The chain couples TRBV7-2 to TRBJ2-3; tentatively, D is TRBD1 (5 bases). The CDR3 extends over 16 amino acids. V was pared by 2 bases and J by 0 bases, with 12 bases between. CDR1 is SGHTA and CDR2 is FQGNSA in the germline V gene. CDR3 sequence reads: CASSLMGRVSTDTQYF. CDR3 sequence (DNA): TGTGCCAGCAGCTTAATGGGCAGGGTCAGCACAGATACGCAGTATTTT.

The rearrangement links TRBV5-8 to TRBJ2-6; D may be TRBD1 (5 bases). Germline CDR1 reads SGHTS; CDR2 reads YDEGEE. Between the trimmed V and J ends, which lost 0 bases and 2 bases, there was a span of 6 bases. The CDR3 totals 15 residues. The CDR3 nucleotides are TGTGCCAGCAGCTTGGAAGGGGCTGGGGCCAACGTCCTGACTTTC. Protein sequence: CASSLEGAGANVLTF.

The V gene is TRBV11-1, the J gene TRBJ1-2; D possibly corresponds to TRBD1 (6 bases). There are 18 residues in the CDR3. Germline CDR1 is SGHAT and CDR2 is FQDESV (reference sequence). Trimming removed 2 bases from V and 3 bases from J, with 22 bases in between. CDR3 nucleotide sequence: TGTGCCAGCAGCTTAAATCCCTTACAGGGCCCTGGAGACTATGGCTACACCTTC. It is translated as CASSLNPLQGPGDYGYTF.

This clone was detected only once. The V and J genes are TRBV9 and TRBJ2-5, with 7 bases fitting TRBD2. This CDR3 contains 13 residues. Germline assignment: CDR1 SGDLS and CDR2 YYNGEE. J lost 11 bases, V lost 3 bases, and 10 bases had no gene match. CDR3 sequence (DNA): TGTGCCAGCAGCGGGAGGCCGGGGGGAATTCAGTACTTC. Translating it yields CASSGRPGGIQYF.

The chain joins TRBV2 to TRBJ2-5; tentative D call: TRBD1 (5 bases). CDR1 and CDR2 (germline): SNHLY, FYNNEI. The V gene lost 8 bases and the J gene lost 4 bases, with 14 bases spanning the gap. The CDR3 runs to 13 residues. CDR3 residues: CASHRFLRETQYF. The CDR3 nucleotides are TGTGCCAGCCACAGGTTTTTACGAGAGACCCAGTACTTC.

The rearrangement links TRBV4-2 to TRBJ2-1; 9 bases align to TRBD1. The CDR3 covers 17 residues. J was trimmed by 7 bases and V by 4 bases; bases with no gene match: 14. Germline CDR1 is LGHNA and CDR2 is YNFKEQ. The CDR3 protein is CASSPTFGTGRVNEQFF. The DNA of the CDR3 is TGTGCCAGCAGCCCCACCTTCGGGACAGGGAGGGTAAATGAGCAGTTCTTC.

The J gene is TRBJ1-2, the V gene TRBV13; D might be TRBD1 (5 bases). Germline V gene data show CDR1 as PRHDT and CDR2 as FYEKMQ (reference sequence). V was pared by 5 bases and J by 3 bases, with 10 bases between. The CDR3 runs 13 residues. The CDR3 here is CASSQDRHYGYTF. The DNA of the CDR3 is TGTGCCAGCAGCCAAGACAGACACTATGGCTACACCTTC. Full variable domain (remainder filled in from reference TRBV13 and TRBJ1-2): AAGVIQSPRHLIKEKRETATLKCYPIPRHDTVYWYQQGPGQDPQFLISFYEKMQSDKGSIPDRFSAQQFSDYHSELNMSSLELGDSALYFCASSQDRHYGYTFGSGTRLTVV.

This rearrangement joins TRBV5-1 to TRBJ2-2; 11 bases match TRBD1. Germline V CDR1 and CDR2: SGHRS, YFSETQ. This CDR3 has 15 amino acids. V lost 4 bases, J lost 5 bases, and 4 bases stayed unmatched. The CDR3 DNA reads TGCGCCAGCAGCCCCGGACAGGGGGCGACCGGGGAGCTGTTTTTT. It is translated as CASSPGQGATGELFF. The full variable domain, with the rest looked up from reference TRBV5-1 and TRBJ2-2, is KAGVTQTPRYLIKTRGQQVTLSCSPISGHRSVSWYQQTPGQGLQFLFEYFSETQRNKGNFPGRFSGRQFSNSRSEMNVSTLELGDSALYLCASSPGQGATGELFFGEGSRLTVL.